These 22 T cell receptor beta chains came from one sample sequenced in a study of T cell responses to AZD1222 COVID-19 vaccine. The repertoire was sequenced with immunoSEQ multiplex PCR; TCRdb's copy has only in-frame clones and lacks some. The sample lists about 120,000 clones; 75% to 95% were seen once. This sample comprised peripheral blood, obtained 28 days after the second dose of the MenACWY control vaccine. The receptors come from an adult who received the MenACWY meningococcal vaccine as a control.

The chain recombines TRBV7-9 with TRBJ2-4, with a weak D call TRBD2 (6 bases). Trimming pared 3 bases from V and 0 bases from J, leaving 21 bases between. This CDR3 spans 19 amino acids. Looked up from germline, CDR1 is SEHNR and CDR2 is FQNEAQ (reference sequence). CDR3 sequence: CASSLTRDFGSLAKNIQYF. Written as DNA, the CDR3 is TGTGCCAGCAGCTTGACCCGGGACTTCGGATCATTAGCCAAAAACATTCAGTACTTC.

This chain joins TRBV5-4 and TRBJ2-7; D might be TRBD1 or TRBD2, each matching 5 bases. The CDR3 contains 14 residues. Looked up from germline, CDR1 is SGHNT and CDR2 is YYREEE (reference sequence). V lost 4 bases and J 0 bases, leaving 11 bases between the germline ends. The CDR3 DNA reads TGTGCCAGCAGCGGGGGACCCCCCTCCTACGAGCAGTACTTC. Protein sequence: CASSGGPPSYEQYF.

This clone was seen only once. V gene TRBV7-9 combines with J gene TRBJ2-7; D call uncertain. Germline values: CDR1 SEHNR, CDR2 FQNEAQ (reference sequence). The V end was cut by 7 bases, the J end by 1 base, with 17 bases between. CDR3 length: 15 residues. As DNA, the CDR3 is TGTGCCAGCACCCTCCACGAGGTCGATTCCTACGAGCAGTACTTC. Translating it yields CASTLHEVDSYEQYF.

V is TRBV7-9 and J is TRBJ2-3; D might be TRBD1 or TRBD2, each matching 5 bases. CDR3 size: 15 residues. Germline loops: CDR1 SEHNR, CDR2 FQNEAQ (reference sequence). V was trimmed by 3 bases and J by 0 bases, leaving 10 bases between them. The CDR3 loop reads CASSFPGPSTDTQYF. The CDR3 nucleotides are TGTGCCAGCAGCTTTCCGGGACCAAGCACAGATACGCAGTATTTT.

The genes are TRBV5-1 and TRBJ2-2, with 9 bases lining up with TRBD2. Germline lookup yields CDR1 SGHRS and CDR2 YFSETQ. The CDR3 has 18 amino acids. Unmatched junction bases numbered 11, after V lost 1 base and J lost 4 bases. CDR3 DNA sequence: TGCGCCAGCAGCTTGTCTAGCGGGATTCCGGGGGGCACCGGGGAGCTGTTTTTT. Its protein product is CASSLSSGIPGGTGELFF.

The gene calls are TRBV6-5 and TRBJ1-2; 9 bases line up with TRBD1. The CDR3 totals 13 residues. Losses at the gene ends were 2 bases for V and 6 bases for J; bases not matched to a gene: 1. The V gene's germline CDR1 is MNHEY and CDR2 SVGAGI. The CDR3 sequence: CASSYGTGNGYTF. DNA for the CDR3: TGTGCCAGCAGTTACGGGACAGGGAATGGCTACACCTTC.

This clone was found a few times. The rearrangement links TRBV6-6 to TRBJ1-2, with D possibly being TRBD1 (5 bases). With 8 bases removed from V and 8 bases from J, the gap between germline ends came to 15 bases. Germline assignment: CDR1 MNHNY and CDR2 SVGAGI (reference sequence). The CDR3 runs 12 residues. CDR3 coding DNA: TGTGCCAGCCTACAATCCTGGGGGGGCTACACCTTC. As protein: CASLQSWGGYTF.

The CDR3 loop reads CSVVMGGKGTQYF. DNA for the CDR3: TGCAGCGTTGTTATGGGGGGAAAAGGGACCCAGTACTTC. The gene calls are TRBV29-1 and TRBJ2-5; maybe TRBD2 (6 bases). Per the germline V gene, CDR1 is SQVTM and CDR2 is ANQGSEA. V was shortened by 4 bases and J by 7 bases, with 16 bases between the two germline ends. The CDR3 consists of 13 residues.

The CDR3 nucleotides are TGCAGCGCAACACAGGGCTCCTACGAGCAGTACTTC. Protein: CSATQGSYEQYF. The chain uses TRBV29-1 and TRBJ2-7; a weak D match, TRBD1 (6 bases). V shed 7 bases and J shed 0 bases, with 10 bases lying between them. CDR3 length: 12 residues. Germline V gene data show CDR1 as SQVTM and CDR2 as ANQGSEA.

The rearrangement joins TRBV6-4 to TRBJ2-1, with D perhaps matching TRBD1 (5 bases). This CDR3 contains 16 residues. The V end was cut by 4 bases, the J end by 4 bases, with 17 bases between. Germline values: CDR1 MRHNA, CDR2 SNTAGT. The CDR3 reads CASSADLGDPYNEQFF. The DNA for the CDR3 is TGTGCCAGCAGTGCCGACCTAGGGGATCCATACAATGAGCAGTTCTTC.

The chain recombines TRBV6-6 with TRBJ1-1; D gene ambiguous. Between the trimmed V and J ends, which lost 7 bases and 11 bases, there was a span of 26 bases. The length of the CDR3 is 15 residues. Germline V gives CDR1 MNHNY, CDR2 SVGAGI (reference sequence). Here the CDR3 DNA reads TGTGCCAGCACCGATTTTGGGCAGACCCCGGAGGAGGCTTTCTTT. It codes for CASTDFGQTPEEAFF.

This clone was picked up a small number of times. V and J are TRBV3-1 (or the pseudogene TRBV3-2) and TRBJ2-7; D is perhaps TRBD1 (5 bases). Germline-derived CDR1 and CDR2 are LGHDT and YNNKEL (reference sequence). The CDR3 contains 14 residues. Trimming stripped 5 bases from V and 2 bases from J, with 13 bases between. CDR3 region: CASSESTGAYEQYF. CDR3 sequence (DNA): TGTGCCAGCAGCGAGAGTACAGGAGCCTACGAGCAGTACTTC.

The gene calls are TRBV28 and TRBJ2-7; 9 bases match TRBD1. Germline trimming cut 11 bases from V and 2 bases from J; bases unmatched to any gene: 4. The CDR3 has 12 amino acids. Germline V gives CDR1 MDHEN, CDR2 SYDVKM. DNA for the CDR3: TGTGCCGGAGGACAGGGGCCCTACGAGCAGTACTTC. Its translation: CAGGQGPYEQYF.

J is TRBJ2-7 and V is TRBV5-1; D call uncertain. The length of the CDR3 is 11 residues. Germline V gene lookup returns CDR1 SGHRS and CDR2 YFSETQ. V lost 1 base and J 6 bases, leaving 5 bases between the germline ends. The chain's CDR3 is CASSLLGEQYF. As DNA, the CDR3 is TGCGCCAGCAGCTTGCTCGGCGAGCAGTACTTC.

The rearrangement links TRBV6-2 or TRBV6-3 to TRBJ1-1, with D perhaps TRBD1 (6 bases). The CDR3 runs to 15 residues. V was cut by 5 bases and J by 4 bases, with 17 bases left in between. Germline V gene sequence: CDR1 MNHEY, CDR2 SVGEGT. The chain's CDR3 is CASSDLTGPSTEAFF. CDR3 in DNA: TGTGCCAGCAGTGACTTGACAGGTCCGTCCACTGAAGCTTTCTTT.

This chain links TRBV5-1 with TRBJ2-7, with a weak D call TRBD1 (8 bases). The CDR3 contains 14 residues. Germline CDR1 is SGHRS and CDR2 is YFSETQ. Deletions cut 3 bases from V and 4 bases from J, with 14 bases between. The CDR3 spells CASSSGQGGYEQYF. The CDR3 DNA reads as TGCGCCAGCAGCTCCGGACAGGGAGGGTACGAGCAGTACTTC.

J is TRBJ1-2 and V is TRBV6-5; 9 bases are a match to TRBD1. V was pared by 4 bases and J by 5 bases, with 5 bases of the junction left unmatched. CDR3 length equals 14 residues. The V gene's germline CDR1 is MNHEY and CDR2 SVGAGI. The CDR3 is CASSFNRGPYGYTF. The CDR3 DNA follows: TGTGCCAGCAGTTTTAACAGGGGGCCGTATGGCTACACCTTC.

Notes on this clone: The sample holds other DNA sequences that translate to the same CDR3. The V call is TRBV28, the J call TRBJ1-5; D is ambiguous. The V and J ends lost 5 bases and 2 bases respectively, with 7 bases between them. Germline CDR1 and CDR2: MDHEN and SYDVKM. There are 13 residues in the CDR3. The CDR3 region is CASSRRGNQPQHF. The CDR3 region has the DNA TGTGCCAGCAGTCGGAGGGGCAATCAGCCCCAGCATTTT.

J is TRBJ2-7 and V is TRBV27; no firm D call. V was clipped by 2 bases and J by 3 bases, with 14 bases between them. CDR1 MNHEY and CDR2 SMNVEV come from the germline V gene (reference sequence). CDR3 length: 15 residues. CDR3 bases: TGTGCCAGCAGTTTAGCCTTTCAGGCCAACTACGAGCAGTACTTC. Its protein product is CASSLAFQANYEQYF.

The chain combines TRBV5-1 with TRBJ2-3, with D perhaps TRBD2 (5 bases). The V gene lost 3 bases and the J gene lost 3 bases, with 17 bases spanning the gap. Germline V lookup: CDR1 SGHRS, CDR2 YFSETQ. The CDR3 has 16 amino acids. CDR3 bases: TGCGCCAGCAGCTCGGCTTTGGACGGGATGACAGATACGCAGTATTTT. Amino acid sequence: CASSSALDGMTDTQYF.

The chain links TRBV5-5 to TRBJ2-2; 7 nucleotides align to TRBD1. Trimming at V came to 4 bases and at J to 0 bases, leaving 3 bases not matched to a gene. There are 15 residues in the CDR3. From germline, CDR1 is SGHKS and CDR2 YYEKEE (reference sequence). The CDR3 nucleotides are TGTGCCAGCAGCCCCGGGACAGCGAACACCGGGGAGCTGTTTTTT. As protein: CASSPGTANTGELFF.

The chain combines TRBV7-9 with TRBJ1-4, with unresolved D. The germline V gene has CDR1 SEHNR and CDR2 FQNEAQ (reference sequence). The CDR3 length is 17 residues. V shed 0 bases and J shed 1 base, with 12 bases lying between them. The CDR3 DNA reads as TGTGCCAGCAGCTTAGCAGGGCTTTCGGTAACTAATGAAAAACTGTTTTTT. Translated: CASSLAGLSVTNEKLFF.